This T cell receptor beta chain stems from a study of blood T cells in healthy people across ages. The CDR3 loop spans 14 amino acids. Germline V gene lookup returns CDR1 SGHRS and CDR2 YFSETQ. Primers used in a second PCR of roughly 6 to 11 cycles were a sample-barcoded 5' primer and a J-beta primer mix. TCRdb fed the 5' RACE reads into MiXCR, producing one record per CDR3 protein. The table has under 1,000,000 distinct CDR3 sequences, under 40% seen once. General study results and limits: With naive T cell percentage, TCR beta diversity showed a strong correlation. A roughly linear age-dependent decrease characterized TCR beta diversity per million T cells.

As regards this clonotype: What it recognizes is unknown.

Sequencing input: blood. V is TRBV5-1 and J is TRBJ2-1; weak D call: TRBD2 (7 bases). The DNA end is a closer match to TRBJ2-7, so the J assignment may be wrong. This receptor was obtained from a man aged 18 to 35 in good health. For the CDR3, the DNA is TGCGCCAGCAGCTGGGGGGGCCTTGATAATGAGCAGTACTTC. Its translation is CASSWGGLDNEQYF.